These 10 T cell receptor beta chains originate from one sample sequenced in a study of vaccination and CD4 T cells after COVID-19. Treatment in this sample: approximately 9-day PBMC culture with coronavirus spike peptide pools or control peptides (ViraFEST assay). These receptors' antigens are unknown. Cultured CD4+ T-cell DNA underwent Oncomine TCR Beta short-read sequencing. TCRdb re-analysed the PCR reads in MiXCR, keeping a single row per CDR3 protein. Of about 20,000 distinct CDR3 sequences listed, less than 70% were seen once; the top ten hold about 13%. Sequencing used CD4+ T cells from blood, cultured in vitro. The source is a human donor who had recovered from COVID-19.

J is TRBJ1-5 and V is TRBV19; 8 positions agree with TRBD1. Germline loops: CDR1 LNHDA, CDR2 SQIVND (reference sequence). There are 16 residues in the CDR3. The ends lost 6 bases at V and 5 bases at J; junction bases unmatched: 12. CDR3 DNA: TGTGCCAGTAGAACTAGGACAGGGAATGAAGATCAGCCCCAGCATTTT. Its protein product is CASRTRTGNEDQPQHF.

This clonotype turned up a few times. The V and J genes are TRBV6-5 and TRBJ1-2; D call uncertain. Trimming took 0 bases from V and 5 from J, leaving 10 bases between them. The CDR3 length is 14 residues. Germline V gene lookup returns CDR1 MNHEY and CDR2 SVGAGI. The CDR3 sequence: CASSYSRDHYGYTF. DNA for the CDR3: TGTGCCAGCAGTTACTCGAGGGATCATTATGGCTACACCTTC.

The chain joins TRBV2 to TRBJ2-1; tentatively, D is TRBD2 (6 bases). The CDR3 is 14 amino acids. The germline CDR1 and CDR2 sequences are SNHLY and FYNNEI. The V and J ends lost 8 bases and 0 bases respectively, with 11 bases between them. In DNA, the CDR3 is TGTGCCAGCGGCAGGAGGGGCTCCTACAATGAGCAGTTCTTC. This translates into CASGRRGSYNEQFF. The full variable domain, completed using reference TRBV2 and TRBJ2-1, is EPEVTQTPSHQVTQMGQEVILRCVPISNHLYFYWYRQILGQKVEFLVSFYNNEISEKSEIFDDQFSVERPDGSNFTLKIRSTKLEDSAMYFCASGRRGSYNEQFFGPGTRLTVL.

The CDR3 protein is CASSPQLQETQYF. CDR3 DNA sequence: TGTGCCAGCAGTCCGCAGTTACAAGAGACCCAGTACTTC. The chain links TRBV7-6 to TRBJ2-5; D is ambiguous. Germline lookup yields CDR1 SGHVS and CDR2 FNYEAQ. This CDR3 is 13 amino acids long. The V end was cut by 6 bases, the J end by 2 bases, with 10 bases between. Full variable domain (remainder filled in from reference TRBV7-6 and TRBJ2-5): GAGVSQSPRYKVTKRGQDVALRCDPISGHVSLYWYRQALGQGPEFLTYFNYEAQQDKSGLPNDRFSAERPEGSISTLTIQRTEQRDSAMYRCASSPQLQETQYFGPGTRLLVL.

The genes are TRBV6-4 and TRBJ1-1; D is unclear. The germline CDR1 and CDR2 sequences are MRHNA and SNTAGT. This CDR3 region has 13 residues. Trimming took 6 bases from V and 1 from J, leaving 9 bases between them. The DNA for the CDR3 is TGTGCCAGCAGAGTTGACGGGAACACTGAAGCTTTCTTT. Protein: CASRVDGNTEAFF.

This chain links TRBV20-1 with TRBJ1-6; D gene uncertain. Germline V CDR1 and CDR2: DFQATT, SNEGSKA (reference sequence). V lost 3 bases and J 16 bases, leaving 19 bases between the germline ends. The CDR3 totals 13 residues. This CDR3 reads CSASGVDVHPLHF. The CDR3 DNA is TGCAGTGCTAGTGGGGTTGATGTGCACCCTCTCCACTTT.

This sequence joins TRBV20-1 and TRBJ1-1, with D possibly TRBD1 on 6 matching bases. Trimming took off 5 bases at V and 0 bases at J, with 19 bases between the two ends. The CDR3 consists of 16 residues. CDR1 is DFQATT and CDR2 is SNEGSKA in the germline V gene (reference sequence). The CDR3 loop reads CSAHNSLRGLNTEAFF. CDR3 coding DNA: TGCAGTGCTCATAACTCTCTCAGGGGACTGAACACTGAAGCTTTCTTT.

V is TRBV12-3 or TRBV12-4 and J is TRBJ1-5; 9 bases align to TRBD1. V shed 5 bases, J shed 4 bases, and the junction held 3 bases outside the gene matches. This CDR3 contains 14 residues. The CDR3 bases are TGTGCCAGCAGTCAGACAGGGGGAAATCAGCCCCAGCATTTT. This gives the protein CASSQTGGNQPQHF.

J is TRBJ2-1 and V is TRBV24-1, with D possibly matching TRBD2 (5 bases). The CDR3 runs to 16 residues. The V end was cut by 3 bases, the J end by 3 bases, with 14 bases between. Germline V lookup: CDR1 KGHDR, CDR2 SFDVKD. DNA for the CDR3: TGTGCCACCAGTGATACCTCGGGAAGTGACTACAATGAGCAGTTCTTC. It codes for CATSDTSGSDYNEQFF.

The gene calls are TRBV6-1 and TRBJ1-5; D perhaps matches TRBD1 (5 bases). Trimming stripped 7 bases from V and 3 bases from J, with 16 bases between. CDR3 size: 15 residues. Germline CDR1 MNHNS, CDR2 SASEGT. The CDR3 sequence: CASNVGGRANQPQHF. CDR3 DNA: TGTGCCAGCAATGTGGGGGGAAGAGCCAATCAGCCCCAGCATTTT.